This TCR beta chain was sequenced during a study of OX40 agonist ivuxolimab in advanced cancers. In the study overall: Ivuxolimab was delivered to patients intravenously every 2 weeks at doses spanning 0.01 to 10 mg/kg. The mean age was approximately 60 years, ranging from about 20 to 85, with under 90% of participants male.

V lost 3 bases and J lost 0, with 17 bases in between. CDR1 is KGHSH, CDR2 LQKENI, per germline. The CDR3 runs 17 residues. General study findings and limits: Expanded clones tended on average to be more numerous among CD8+ T cells than CD4+.

Any history of autoimmune disease or systemic immunosuppression disqualified patients. Sequencing used immunoSEQ multiplex PCR; TCRdb keeps in-frame clones, though not all of them. Among 50,000 or so clones, roughly 90% were seen once, and the ten largest hold around 6.4%. Concerning this clone: Its antigen remains unknown.

The J gene is TRBJ1-2, the V gene TRBV18; tentative D call: TRBD1 (6 bases). This clonotype was obtained from an adult with an advanced solid tumor such as melanoma, head and neck, liver or kidney cancer. The sample was CD4+ or CD8+ T cells sorted from blood, taken in a trial of the OX40 agonist ivuxolimab. The CDR3 DNA reads TGTGCCAGCTCACCGCCTAATCAGGACAGAACTAACTATGGCTACACCTTC. Translating it yields CASSPPNQDRTNYGYTF.